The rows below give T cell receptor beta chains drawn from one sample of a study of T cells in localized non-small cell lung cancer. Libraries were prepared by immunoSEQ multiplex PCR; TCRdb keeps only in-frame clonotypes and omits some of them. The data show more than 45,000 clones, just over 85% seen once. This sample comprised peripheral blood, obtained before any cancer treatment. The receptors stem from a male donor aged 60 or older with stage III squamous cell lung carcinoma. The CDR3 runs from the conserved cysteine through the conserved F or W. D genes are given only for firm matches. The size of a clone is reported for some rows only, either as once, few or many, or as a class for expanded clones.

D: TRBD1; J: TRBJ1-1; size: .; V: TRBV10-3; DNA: TGTGCCATCAGTGGACAGGGGAAGTATACTGAAGCTTTCTTT; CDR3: CAISGQGKYTEAFF
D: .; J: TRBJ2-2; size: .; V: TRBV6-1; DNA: TGTGCCAGCAGTTTGGGAGGTTCCAACACCGGGGAGCTGTTTTTT; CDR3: CASSLGGSNTGELFF
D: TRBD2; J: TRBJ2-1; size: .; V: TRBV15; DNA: TGTGCCACCAGCAGAGAACAAGCGGGAGACGATTGGGAGCAGTTCTTC; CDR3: CATSREQAGDDWEQFF
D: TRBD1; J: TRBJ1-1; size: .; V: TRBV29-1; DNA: TGCAGCGCTCACAGGGGGAACACTGAAGCTTTCTTT; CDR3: CSAHRGNTEAFF
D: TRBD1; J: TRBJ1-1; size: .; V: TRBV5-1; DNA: TGCGCCAGCATCGGGGACAGGGTGGCCGCAGGCACTGAAGCTTTCTTT; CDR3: CASIGDRVAAGTEAFF
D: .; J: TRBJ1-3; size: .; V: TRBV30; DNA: TGTGCCTGGAGTGTTGGGGGCTCTGGAAACACCATATATTTT; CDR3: CAWSVGGSGNTIYF
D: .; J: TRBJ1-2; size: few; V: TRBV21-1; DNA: TGTGCCAGCAGCAAAGTTTGTAGGTGGGGCTATGGCTACACCTTC; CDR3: CASSKVCRWGYGYTF
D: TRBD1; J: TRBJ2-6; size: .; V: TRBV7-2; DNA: TGTGCCAGCAGGTTACAGGGGCGGGGGGCCAACGTCCTGACTTTC; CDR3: CASRLQGRGANVLTF
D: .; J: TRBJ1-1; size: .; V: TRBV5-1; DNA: TGCGCCAGCAGCATCCAAGAACAGGGTCCGAGCACTGAAGCTTTCTTT; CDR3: CASSIQEQGPSTEAFF
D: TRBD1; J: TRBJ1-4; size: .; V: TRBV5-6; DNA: TGTGCCAGCAGCTTGCTCGGGCAGGGGGCCTTTAATGAAAAACTGTTTTTT; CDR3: CASSLLGQGAFNEKLFF
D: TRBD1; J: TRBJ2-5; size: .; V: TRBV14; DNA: TGTGCCAGCAGCCTCACAGGGGTCGGGGAGACCCAGTACTTC; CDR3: CASSLTGVGETQYF
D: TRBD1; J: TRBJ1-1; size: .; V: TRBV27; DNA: TGTGCCAGCAGTTTGCTTGGGACAGCAGTTATGACTGAAGCTTTCTTT; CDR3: CASSLLGTAVMTEAFF
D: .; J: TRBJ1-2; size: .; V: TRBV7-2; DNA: TGTGCCAGCAGCTTAGGGGATTATGGCTACACCTTC; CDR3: CASSLGDYGYTF
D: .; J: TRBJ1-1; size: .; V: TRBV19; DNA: TGTGCCAGTACTAACCCGTACACTGAAGCTTTCTTT; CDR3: CASTNPYTEAFF
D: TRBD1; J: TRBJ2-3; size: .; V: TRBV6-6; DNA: TGTGCCAGCAGTTACACGACAGGGAGAACAGATACGCAGTATTTT; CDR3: CASSYTTGRTDTQYF
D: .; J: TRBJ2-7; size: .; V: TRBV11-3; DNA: TGTGCCAGCAGCTCGACGACAGACTACGAGCAGTACTTC; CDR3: CASSSTTDYEQYF
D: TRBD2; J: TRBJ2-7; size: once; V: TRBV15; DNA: TGTGCCACCAGCAGAGATTCGGGGGGTTACGAGCAGTACTTC; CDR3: CATSRDSGGYEQYF
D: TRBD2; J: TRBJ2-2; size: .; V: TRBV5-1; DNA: TGCGCCAGCAGCGTAGGCGGACTAGCGGGATTGGGGGAGCTGTTTTTT; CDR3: CASSVGGLAGLGELFF
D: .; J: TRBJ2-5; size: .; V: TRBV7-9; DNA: TGTGCCAGCAGCTTACGGGGGTTGGAGACCCAGTACTTC; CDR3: CASSLRGLETQYF
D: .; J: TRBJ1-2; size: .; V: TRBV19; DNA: TGTGCCAGCCGAGGACAGCTTAACTATGGCTACACCTTC; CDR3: CASRGQLNYGYTF
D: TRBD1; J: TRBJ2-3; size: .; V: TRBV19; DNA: TGTGCCAGTAGTATAGGGACAGGGAGCACAGATACGCAGTATTTT; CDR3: CASSIGTGSTDTQYF
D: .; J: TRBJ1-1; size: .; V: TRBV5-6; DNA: TGTGCCAGCAGCCGGGATATGAACACTGAAGCTTTCTTT; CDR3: CASSRDMNTEAFF
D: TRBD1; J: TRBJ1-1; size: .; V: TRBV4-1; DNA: TGCGCCAGCAGCCAAACACAGGGGGCTGTCACTGAAGCTTTCTTT; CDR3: CASSQTQGAVTEAFF